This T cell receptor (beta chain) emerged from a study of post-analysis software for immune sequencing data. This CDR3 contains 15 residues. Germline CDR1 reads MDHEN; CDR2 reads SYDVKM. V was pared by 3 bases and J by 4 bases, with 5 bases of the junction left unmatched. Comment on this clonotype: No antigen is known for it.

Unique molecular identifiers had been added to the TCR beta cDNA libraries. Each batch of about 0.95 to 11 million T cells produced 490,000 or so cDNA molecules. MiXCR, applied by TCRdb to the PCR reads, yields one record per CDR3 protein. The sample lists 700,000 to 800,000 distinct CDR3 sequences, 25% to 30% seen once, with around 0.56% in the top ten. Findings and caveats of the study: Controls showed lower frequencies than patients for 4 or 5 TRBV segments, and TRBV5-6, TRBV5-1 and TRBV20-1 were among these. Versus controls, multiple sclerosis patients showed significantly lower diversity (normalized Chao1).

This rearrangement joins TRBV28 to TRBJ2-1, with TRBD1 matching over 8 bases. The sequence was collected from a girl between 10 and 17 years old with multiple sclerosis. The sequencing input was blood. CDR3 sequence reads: CASSFLDRDYNEQFF. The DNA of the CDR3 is TGTGCCAGCAGTTTTTTGGACAGGGATTACAATGAGCAGTTCTTC.